This T cell receptor beta chain was captured by sequencing in a study of cytomegalovirus exposure and HLA in healthy donors. Study results and limitations: Investigators reported approximately 150 TCR beta chains as tied to cytomegalovirus.

Unrecorded immune exposure was likely among donors, who were nominally healthy when sampled. Germline V gene sequence: CDR1 MNHEY, CDR2 SMNVEV (reference sequence). Germline trimming cut 4 bases from V and 6 bases from J; bases unmatched to any gene: 9. This CDR3 is built from 15 residues. It was with 60 Vbeta and 13 Jbeta primers that the PCR ran. Using immunoSEQ multiplex PCR, the repertoire was profiled, and TCRdb retains in-frame clones only, with some absent. The table includes 150,000 to 200,000 clones, 79% detected once. In regard to this clone: The antigen is not known.

The clonotype comes from a woman in her twenties or thirties in good health and CMV-seropositive. The genes are TRBV27 and TRBJ2-7, with 10 bases matching TRBD2. Material: PBMCs. The CDR3 loop reads CASSSETSGHTEQYF. In DNA, the CDR3 is TGTGCCAGCAGTTCCGAGACTAGCGGGCACACCGAGCAGTACTTC.